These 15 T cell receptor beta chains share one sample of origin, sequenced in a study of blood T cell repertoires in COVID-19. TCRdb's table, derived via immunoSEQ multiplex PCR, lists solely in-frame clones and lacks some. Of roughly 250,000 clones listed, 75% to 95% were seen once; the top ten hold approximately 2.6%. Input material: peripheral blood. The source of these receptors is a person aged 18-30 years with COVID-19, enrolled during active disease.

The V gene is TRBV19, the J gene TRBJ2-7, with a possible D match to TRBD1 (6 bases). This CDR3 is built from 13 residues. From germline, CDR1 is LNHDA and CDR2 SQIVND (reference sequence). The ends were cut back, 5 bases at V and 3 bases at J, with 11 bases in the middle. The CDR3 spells CASSLGQNYEQYF. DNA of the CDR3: TGTGCCAGTAGTCTCGGACAGAACTACGAGCAGTACTTC.

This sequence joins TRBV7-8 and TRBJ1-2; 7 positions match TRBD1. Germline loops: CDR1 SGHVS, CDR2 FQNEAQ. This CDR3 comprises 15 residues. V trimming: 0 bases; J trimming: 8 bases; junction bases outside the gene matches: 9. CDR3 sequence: CASSLASFTGEGYTF. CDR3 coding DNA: TGTGCCAGCAGCTTAGCGTCTTTTACAGGGGAGGGCTACACCTTC.

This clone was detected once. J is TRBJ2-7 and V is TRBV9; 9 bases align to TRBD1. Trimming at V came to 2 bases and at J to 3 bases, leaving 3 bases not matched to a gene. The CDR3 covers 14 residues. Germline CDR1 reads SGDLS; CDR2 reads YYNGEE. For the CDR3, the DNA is TGTGCCAGCAGCGTGGACAGGGGCAGCTACGAGCAGTACTTC. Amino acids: CASSVDRGSYEQYF. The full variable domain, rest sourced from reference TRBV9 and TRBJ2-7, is DSGVTQTPKHLITATGQRVTLRCSPRSGDLSVYWYQQSLDQGLQFLIQYYNGEERAKGNILERFSAQQFPDLHSELNLSSLELGDSALYFCASSVDRGSYEQYFGPGTRLTVT.

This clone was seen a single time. The CDR3 spells CASSRARGGAETQYF. The CDR3, as DNA: TGTGCCAGCAGCCGAGCCCGTGGGGGCGCTGAGACCCAGTACTTC. The V and J genes are TRBV4-2 and TRBJ2-5; D might be TRBD1 (6 bases). This CDR3 has 15 amino acids. Trimming removed 4 bases at V and 5 bases at J, with 17 bases between. CDR1 is LGHNA, CDR2 YNFKEQ, per germline.

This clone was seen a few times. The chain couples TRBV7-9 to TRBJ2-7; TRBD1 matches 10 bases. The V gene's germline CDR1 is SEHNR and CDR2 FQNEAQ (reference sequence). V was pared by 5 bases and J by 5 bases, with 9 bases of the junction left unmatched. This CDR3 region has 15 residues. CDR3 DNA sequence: TGTGCCAGCAGCGGGGTAGGGACAGGGGAGGACGAGCAGTACTTC. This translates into CASSGVGTGEDEQYF.

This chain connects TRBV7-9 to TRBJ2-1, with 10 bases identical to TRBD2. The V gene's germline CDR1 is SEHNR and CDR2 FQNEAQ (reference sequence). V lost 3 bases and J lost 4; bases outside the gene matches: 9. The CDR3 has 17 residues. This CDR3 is CASSFIHLAGVYNEQFF. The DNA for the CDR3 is TGTGCCAGCAGCTTCATCCACCTAGCGGGAGTGTACAATGAGCAGTTCTTC.

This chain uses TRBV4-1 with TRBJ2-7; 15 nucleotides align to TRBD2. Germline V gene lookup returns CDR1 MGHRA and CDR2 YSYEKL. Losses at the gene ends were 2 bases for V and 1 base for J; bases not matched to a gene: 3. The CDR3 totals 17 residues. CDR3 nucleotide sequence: TGCGCCAGCAGCCAACCGGGACTAGCGGGAGGATCCTACGAGCAGTACTTC. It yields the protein CASSQPGLAGGSYEQYF.

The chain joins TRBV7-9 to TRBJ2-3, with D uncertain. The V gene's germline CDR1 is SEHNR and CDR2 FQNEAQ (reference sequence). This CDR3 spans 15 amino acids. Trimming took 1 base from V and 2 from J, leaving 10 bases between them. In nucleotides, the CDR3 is TGTGCCAGCAGCTTAGTCCTCAGGTACACAGATACGCAGTATTTT. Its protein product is CASSLVLRYTDTQYF.

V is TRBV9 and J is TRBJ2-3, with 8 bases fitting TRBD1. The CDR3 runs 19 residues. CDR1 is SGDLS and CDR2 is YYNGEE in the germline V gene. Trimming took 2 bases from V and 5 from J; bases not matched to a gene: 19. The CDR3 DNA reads TGTGCCAGCAGCGTTCCCTTGGCAGGGGGACAGGAGTCGGGAGATACGCAGTATTTT. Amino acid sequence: CASSVPLAGGQESGDTQYF.

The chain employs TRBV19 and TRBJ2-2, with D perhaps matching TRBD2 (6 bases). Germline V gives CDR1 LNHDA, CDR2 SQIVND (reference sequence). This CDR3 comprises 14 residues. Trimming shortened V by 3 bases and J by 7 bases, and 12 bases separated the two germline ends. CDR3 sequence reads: CASSIGTHGGELFF. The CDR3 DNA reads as TGTGCCAGTAGTATCGGGACTCACGGCGGGGAGCTGTTTTTT.

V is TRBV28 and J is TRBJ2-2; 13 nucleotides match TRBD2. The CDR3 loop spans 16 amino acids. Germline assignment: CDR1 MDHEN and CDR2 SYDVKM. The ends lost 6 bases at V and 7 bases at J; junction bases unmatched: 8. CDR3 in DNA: TGTGCCAGCAGACGCGGACTAGCGGGAGTGGTCGGGGAGCTGTTTTTT. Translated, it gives CASRRGLAGVVGELFF.

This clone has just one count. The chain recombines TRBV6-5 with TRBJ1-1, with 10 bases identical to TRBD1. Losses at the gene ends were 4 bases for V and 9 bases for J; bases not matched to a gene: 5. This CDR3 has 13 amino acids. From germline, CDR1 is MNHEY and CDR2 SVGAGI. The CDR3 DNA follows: TGTGCCAGCAGTTCGGGACAGGGGAGAAAAGCTTTCTTT. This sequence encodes CASSSGQGRKAFF.

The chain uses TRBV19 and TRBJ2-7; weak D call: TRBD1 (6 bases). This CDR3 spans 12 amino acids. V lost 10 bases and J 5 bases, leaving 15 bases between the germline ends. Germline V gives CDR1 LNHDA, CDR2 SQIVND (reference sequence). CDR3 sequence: CATSDGGNEQYF. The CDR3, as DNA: TGTGCCACCTCGGATGGGGGCAACGAGCAGTACTTC. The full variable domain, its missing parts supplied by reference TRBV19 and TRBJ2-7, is DGGITQSPKYLFRKEGQNVTLSCEQNLNHDAMYWYRQDPGQGLRLIYYSQIVNDFQKGDIAEGYSVSREKKESFPLTVTSAQKNPTAFYLCATSDGGNEQYFGPGTRLTVT.

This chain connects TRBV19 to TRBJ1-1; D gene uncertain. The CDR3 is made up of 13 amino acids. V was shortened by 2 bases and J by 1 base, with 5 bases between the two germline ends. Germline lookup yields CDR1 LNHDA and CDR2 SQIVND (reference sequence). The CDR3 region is CASSISGNTEAFF. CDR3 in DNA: TGTGCCAGTAGTATAAGCGGGAACACTGAAGCTTTCTTT.

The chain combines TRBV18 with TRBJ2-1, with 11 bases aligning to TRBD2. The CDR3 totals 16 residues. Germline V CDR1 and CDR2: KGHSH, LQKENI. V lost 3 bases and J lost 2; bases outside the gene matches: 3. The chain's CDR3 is CASSPPTSGAYNEQFF. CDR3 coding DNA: TGTGCCAGCTCACCGCCGACTAGCGGGGCCTACAATGAGCAGTTCTTC.